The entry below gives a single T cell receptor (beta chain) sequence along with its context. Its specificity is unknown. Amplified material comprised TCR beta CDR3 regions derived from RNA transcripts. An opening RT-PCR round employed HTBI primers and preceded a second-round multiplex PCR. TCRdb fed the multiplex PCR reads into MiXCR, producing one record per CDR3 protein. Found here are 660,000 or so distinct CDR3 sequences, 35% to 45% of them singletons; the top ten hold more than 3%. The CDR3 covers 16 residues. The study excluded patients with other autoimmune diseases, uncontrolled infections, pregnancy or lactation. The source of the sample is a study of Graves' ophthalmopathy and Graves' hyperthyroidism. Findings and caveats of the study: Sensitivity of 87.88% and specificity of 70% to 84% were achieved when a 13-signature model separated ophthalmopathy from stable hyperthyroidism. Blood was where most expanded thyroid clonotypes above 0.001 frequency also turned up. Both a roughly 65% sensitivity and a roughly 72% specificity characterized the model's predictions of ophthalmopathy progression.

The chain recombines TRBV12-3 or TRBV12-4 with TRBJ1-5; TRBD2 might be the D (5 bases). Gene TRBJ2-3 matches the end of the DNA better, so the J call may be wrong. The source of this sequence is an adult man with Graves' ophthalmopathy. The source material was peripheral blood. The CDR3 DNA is TGTGCCAGCAGTTTGAGGATCCCACGGGGAACAGATACGCAGTATTTT. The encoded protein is CASSLRIPRGTDTQYF.